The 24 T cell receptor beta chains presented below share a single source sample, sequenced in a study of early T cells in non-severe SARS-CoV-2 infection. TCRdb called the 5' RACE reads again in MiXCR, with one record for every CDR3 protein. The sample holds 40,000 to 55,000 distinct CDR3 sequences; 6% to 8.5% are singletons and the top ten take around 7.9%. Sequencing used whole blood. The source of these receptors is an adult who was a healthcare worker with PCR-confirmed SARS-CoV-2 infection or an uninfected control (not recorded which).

The CDR3 DNA sequence: TGTGCCAGCAGCTTAGATTCCGGGAACTACGAGCAGTACTTC. Its translation is CASSLDSGNYEQYF. The genes are TRBV7-2 and TRBJ2-7, with D possibly matching TRBD2 (5 bases). Germline V lookup: CDR1 SGHTA, CDR2 FQGNSA. The V gene lost 1 base and the J gene lost 3 bases, with 10 bases spanning the gap. The CDR3 spans 14 residues.

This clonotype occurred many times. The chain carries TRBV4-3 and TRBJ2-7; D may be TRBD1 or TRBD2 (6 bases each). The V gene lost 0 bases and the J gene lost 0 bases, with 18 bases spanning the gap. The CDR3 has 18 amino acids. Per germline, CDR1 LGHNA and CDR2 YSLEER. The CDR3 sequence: CASSQEQGGQPASYEQYF. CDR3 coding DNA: TGCGCCAGCAGCCAAGAACAAGGGGGGCAGCCAGCCTCCTACGAGCAGTACTTC.

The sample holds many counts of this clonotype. CDR3 in DNA: TGTGCCAGCAGTTTCGGCAGGGGGGTCGCTGAAGCTTTCTTT. This translates into CASSFGRGVAEAFF. The chain joins TRBV6-2 or TRBV6-3 to TRBJ1-1, with 7 bases identical to TRBD1. Per germline, CDR1 MNHEY and CDR2 SVGEGT. V shed 4 bases and J 6 bases; nucleotides not matched to a gene: 8. This CDR3 region has 14 residues.

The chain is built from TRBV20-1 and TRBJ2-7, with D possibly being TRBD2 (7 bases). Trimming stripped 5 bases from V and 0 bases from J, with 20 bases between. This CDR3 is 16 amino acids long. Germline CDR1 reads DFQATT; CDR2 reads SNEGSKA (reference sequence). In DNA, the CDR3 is TGCAGTGCTCCACGGGCGGGGGCTAGGAGCTCCTACGAGCAGTACTTC. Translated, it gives CSAPRAGARSSYEQYF.

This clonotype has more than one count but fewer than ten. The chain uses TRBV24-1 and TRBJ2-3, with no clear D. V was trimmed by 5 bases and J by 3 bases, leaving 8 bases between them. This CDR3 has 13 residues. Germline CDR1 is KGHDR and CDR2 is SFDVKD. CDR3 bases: TGTGCCACCAGTGGGGAACTGACAGATACGCAGTATTTT. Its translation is CATSGELTDTQYF.

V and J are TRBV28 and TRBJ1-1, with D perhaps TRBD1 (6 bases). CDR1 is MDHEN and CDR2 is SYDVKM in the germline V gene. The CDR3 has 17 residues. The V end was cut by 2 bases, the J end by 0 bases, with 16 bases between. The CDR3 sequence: CASSLRTAYTLNTEAFF. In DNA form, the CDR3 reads TGTGCCAGCAGTTTAAGGACAGCTTACACTCTGAACACTGAAGCTTTCTTT.

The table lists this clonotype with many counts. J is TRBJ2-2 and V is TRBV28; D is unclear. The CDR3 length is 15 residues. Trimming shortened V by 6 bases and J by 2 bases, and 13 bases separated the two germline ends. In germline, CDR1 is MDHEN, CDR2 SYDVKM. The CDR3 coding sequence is TGTGCCAGCAGGAAATCTGGAGATAACACCGGGGAGCTGTTTTTT. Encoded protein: CASRKSGDNTGELFF.

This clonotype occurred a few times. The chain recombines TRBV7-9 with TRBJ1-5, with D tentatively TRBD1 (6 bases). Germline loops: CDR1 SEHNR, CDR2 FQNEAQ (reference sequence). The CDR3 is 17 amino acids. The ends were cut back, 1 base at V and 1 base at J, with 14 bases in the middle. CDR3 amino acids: CASSLGGGRISNQPQHF. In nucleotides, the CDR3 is TGTGCCAGCAGCTTAGGCGGGGGCAGGATCAGCAATCAGCCCCAGCATTTT.

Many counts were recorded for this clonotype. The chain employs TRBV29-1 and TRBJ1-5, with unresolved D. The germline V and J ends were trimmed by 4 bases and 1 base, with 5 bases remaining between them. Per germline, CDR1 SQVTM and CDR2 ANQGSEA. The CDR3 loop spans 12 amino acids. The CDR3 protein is CSVADSNQPQHF. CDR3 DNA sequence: TGCAGCGTTGCGGACAGCAATCAGCCCCAGCATTTT.

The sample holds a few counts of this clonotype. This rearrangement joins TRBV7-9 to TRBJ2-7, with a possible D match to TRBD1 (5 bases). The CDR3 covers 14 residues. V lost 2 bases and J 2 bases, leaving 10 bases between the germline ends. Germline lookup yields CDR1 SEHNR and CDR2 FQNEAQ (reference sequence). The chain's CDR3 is CASSLTGPTYEQYF. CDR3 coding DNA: TGTGCCAGCAGCTTAACAGGACCCACCTACGAGCAGTACTTC.

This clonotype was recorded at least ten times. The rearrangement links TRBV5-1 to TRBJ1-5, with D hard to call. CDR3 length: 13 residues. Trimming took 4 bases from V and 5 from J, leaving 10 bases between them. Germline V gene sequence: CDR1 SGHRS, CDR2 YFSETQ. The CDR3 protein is CASSHSGDQPQHF. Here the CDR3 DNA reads TGCGCCAGCAGCCATAGTGGGGATCAGCCCCAGCATTTT. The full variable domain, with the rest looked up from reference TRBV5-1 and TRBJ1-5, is KAGVTQTPRYLIKTRGQQVTLSCSPISGHRSVSWYQQTPGQGLQFLFEYFSETQRNKGNFPGRFSGRQFSNSRSEMNVSTLELGDSALYLCASSHSGDQPQHFGDGTRLSIL.

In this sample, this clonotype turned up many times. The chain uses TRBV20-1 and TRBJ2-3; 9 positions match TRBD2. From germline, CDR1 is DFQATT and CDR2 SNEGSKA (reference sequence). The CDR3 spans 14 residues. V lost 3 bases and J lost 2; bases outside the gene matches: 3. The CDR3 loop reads CSASSSGDTDTQYF. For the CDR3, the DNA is TGCAGTGCTAGTTCTAGCGGGGACACAGATACGCAGTATTTT.

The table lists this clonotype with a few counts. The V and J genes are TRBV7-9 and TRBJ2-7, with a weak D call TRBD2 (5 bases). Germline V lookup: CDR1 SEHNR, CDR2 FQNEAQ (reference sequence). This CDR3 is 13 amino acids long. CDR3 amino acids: CASSWEQVPPVVV. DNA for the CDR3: TGTGCCAGCAGCTGGGAGCAGGTCCCTCCTGTGGTGGTC.

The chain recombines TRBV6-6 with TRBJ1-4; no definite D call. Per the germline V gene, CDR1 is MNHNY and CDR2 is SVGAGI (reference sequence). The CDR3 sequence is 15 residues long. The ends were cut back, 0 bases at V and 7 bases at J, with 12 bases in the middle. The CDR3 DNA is TGTGCCAGCAGTTACTCCCGGGGAGTAGGTGAAAAACTGTTTTTT. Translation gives CASSYSRGVGEKLFF.

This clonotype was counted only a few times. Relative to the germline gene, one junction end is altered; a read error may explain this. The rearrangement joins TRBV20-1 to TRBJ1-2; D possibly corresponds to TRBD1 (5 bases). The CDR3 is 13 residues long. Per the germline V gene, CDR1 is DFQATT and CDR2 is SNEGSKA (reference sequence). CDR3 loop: CSARGRGGYGYTF. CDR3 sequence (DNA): TGCAGTGCCAGAGGCCGGGGGGGTTATGGCTACACCTTC.

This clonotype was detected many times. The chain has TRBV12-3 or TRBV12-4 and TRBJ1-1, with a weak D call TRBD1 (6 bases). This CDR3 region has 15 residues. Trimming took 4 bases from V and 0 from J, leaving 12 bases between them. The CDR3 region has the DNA TGTGCCAGCAGTTCAACAGGGCGGATGAACACTGAAGCTTTCTTT. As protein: CASSSTGRMNTEAFF.

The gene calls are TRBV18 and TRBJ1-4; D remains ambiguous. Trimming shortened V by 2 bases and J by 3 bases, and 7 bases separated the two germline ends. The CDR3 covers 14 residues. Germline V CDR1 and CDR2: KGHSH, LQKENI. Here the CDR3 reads CASSPRQSNEKLFF. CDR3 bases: TGTGCCAGCTCACCAAGGCAGTCTAATGAAAAACTGTTTTTT.

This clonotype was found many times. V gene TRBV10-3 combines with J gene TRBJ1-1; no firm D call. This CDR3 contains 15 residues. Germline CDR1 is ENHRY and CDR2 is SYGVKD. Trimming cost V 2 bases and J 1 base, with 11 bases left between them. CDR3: CAISEPVPRNTEAFF. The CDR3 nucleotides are TGTGCCATCAGTGAGCCGGTCCCCCGGAACACTGAAGCTTTCTTT.

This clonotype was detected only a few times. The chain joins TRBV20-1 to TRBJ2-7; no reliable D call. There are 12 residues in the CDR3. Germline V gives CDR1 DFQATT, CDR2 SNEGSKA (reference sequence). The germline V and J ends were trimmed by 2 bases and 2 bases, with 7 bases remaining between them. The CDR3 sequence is CSARSRTYEQYF. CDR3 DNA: TGCAGTGCTAGATCCCGAACCTACGAGCAGTACTTC.

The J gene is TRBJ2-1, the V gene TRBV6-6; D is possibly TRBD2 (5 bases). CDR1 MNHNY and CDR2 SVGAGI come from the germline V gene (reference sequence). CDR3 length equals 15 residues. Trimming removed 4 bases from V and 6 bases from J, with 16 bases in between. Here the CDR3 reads CASSFFPGSGNEQFF. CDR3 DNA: TGTGCCAGCAGTTTTTTTCCGGGGTCCGGCAATGAGCAGTTCTTC.

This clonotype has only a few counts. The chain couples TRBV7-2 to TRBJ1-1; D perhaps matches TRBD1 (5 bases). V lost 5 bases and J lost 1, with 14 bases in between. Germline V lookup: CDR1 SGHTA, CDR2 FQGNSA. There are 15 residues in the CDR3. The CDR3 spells CASSPIPTANTEAFF. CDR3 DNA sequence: TGTGCCAGCAGCCCGATCCCGACAGCGAACACTGAAGCTTTCTTT.

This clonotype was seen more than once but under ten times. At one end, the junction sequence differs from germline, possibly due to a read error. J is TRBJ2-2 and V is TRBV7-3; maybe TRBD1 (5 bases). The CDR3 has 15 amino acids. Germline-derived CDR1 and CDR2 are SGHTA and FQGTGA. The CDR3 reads CATSLFLQDTGELFF. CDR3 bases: TGTGCCACCAGCTTATTCTTACAGGACACCGGGGAGCTGTTTTTT.

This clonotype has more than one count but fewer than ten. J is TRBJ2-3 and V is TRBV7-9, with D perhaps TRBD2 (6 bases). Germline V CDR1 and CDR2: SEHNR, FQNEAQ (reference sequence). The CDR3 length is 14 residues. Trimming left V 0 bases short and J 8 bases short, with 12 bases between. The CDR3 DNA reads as TGTGCCAGCAGCTTAGCGGGTATCGGGGGTACGCAGTATTTT. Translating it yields CASSLAGIGGTQYF.

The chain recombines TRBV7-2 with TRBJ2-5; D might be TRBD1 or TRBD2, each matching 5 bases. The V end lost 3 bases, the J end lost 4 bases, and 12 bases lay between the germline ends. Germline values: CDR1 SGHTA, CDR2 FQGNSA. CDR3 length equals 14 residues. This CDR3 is CASSFGTQRETQYF. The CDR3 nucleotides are TGTGCCAGCAGCTTTGGGACGCAGAGAGAGACCCAGTACTTC.